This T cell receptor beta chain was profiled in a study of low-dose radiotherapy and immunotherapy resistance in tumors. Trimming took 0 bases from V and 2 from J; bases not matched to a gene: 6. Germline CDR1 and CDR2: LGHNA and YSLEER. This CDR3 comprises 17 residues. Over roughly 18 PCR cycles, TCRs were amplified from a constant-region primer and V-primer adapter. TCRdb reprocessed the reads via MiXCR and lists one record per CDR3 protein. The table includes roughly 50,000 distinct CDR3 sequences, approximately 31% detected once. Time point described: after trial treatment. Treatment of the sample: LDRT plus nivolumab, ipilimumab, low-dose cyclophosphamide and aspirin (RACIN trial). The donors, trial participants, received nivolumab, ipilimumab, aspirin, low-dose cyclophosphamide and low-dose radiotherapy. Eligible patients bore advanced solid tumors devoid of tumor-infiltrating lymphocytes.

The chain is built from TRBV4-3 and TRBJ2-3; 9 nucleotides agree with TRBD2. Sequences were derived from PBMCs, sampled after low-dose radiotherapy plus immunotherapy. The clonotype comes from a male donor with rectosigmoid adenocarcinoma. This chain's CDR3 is CASSQEASGRTTDTQYF. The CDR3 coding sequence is TGCGCCAGCAGCCAAGAGGCCAGCGGGAGGACCACAGATACGCAGTATTTT.